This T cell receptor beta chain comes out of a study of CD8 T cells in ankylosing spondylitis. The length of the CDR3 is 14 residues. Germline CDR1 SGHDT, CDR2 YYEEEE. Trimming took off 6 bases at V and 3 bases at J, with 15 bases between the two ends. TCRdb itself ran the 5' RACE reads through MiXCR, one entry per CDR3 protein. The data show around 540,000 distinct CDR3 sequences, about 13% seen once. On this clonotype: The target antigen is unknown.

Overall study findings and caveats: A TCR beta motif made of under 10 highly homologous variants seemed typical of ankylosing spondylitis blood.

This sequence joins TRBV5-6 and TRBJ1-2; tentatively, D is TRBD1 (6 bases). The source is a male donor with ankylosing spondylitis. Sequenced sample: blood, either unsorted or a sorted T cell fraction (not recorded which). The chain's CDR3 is CASTPSGAYYGYTF. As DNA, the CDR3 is TGTGCCAGCACTCCTTCAGGGGCTTACTATGGCTACACCTTC.